This record covers a single T cell receptor (beta chain). TCRdb's table, derived via immunoSEQ multiplex PCR, lists solely in-frame clones and lacks some. The sample lists roughly 120,000 clones; approximately 90% were seen once. The data belong to a study of control samples from healthy donors and cancer patients. CDR3 length: 14 amino acids. Trimming removed 6 bases at V and 5 bases at J, with 14 bases between. The germline CDR1 and CDR2 sequences are MDHEN and SYDVKM. This rearrangement joins TRBV28 to TRBJ2-4; D perhaps matches TRBD1 (7 bases). Material for sequencing was blood. This clonotype was obtained from a woman aged 18-29 years in good health. The CDR3 reads CASSPGGQQNIQYF. DNA for the CDR3: TGTGCCAGCAGCCCCGGGGGACAGCAAAACATTCAGTACTTC.